The 22 T cell receptor beta chains in this list originate from one sample, sequenced in a study of blood T cell repertoires in COVID-19. Libraries were prepared by immunoSEQ multiplex PCR; TCRdb keeps only in-frame clonotypes and omits some of them. The sample yields about 130,000 clones, 70% to 80% seen once. Sequenced: peripheral blood. These receptors originate from a woman aged 70-85 years with COVID-19, enrolled during active disease.

The CDR3 spells CATSEPGQSGANVLTF. The CDR3 bases are TGTGCCACCAGTGAACCGGGACAGTCTGGGGCCAACGTCCTGACTTTC. The chain carries TRBV24-1 and TRBJ2-6; the match to TRBD1 covers 7 bases. Trimming removed 4 bases from V and 1 base from J; junction bases left unmatched: 3. CDR1 is KGHDR and CDR2 is SFDVKD in the germline V gene. This CDR3 has 16 amino acids.

V usage is TRBV6-5 and J usage is TRBJ2-1; tentative D call: TRBD1 (6 bases). The ends were cut back, 5 bases at V and 7 bases at J, with 12 bases in the middle. The length of the CDR3 is 13 residues. Germline loops: CDR1 MNHEY, CDR2 SVGAGI. The CDR3 here is CASSHRVRNEQFF. CDR3 nucleotide sequence: TGTGCCAGCAGTCACAGGGTTCGTAATGAGCAGTTCTTC.

The chain employs TRBV7-2 and TRBJ2-3; possibly TRBD2 for D (6 bases). CDR1 is SGHTA and CDR2 is FQGNSA in the germline V gene. The V and J ends lost 2 bases and 2 bases respectively, with 11 bases between them. The CDR3 covers 15 residues. The CDR3 sequence is CASSLFGTPTDTQYF. DNA for the CDR3: TGTGCCAGCAGCTTATTCGGGACTCCCACAGATACGCAGTATTTT.

This chain joins TRBV12-2 and TRBJ2-1; the table's D call of TRBD1 was not tested on the DNA. TRBV12-2 is marked as a pseudogene. This CDR3 has 15 residues. This CDR3 reads CASRIRLGYYNEQFF. CDR3 nucleotides: TGTGCAAGTCGCATACGGCTGGGCTACTACAATGAGCAGTTCTTC.

The V gene is TRBV5-8, the J gene TRBJ2-1; 7 bases map to TRBD1. In germline, CDR1 is SGHTS, CDR2 YDEGEE. The V and J ends lost 0 bases and 3 bases, in that order; junction bases with no gene match: 6. This CDR3 has 16 amino acids. The DNA for the CDR3 is TGTGCCAGCAGCTTGGGTCGGGACAGCCTCTACAATGAGCAGTTCTTC. Amino acid sequence: CASSLGRDSLYNEQFF. Looking up the rest from reference TRBV5-8 and TRBJ2-1 gives the full variable domain: EAGVTQSPTHLIKTRGQQATLRCSPISGHTSVYWYQQALGLGLQFLLWYDEGEERNRGNFPPRFSGRQFPNYSSELNVNALELEDSALYLCASSLGRDSLYNEQFFGPGTRLTVL.

CDR3 loop: CASRDTWDRLNYGYTF. Here the CDR3 DNA reads TGTGCCAGCAGAGATACCTGGGACAGATTAAACTATGGCTACACCTTC. The rearrangement joins TRBV2 to TRBJ1-2; 7 bases fit TRBD1. Trimming cost V 6 bases and J 2 bases; bases outside gene matches: 12. CDR3 length: 16 residues. Germline values: CDR1 SNHLY, CDR2 FYNNEI.

The genes are TRBV7-9 and TRBJ1-5; D unresolved. Germline V gives CDR1 SEHNR, CDR2 FQNEAQ (reference sequence). V dropped 2 bases and J dropped 0 bases, with 11 bases sitting between them. The CDR3 has 16 residues. CDR3 DNA sequence: TGTGCCAGCAGCTTAATCGCAGAGGATAGCAATCAGCCCCAGCATTTT. Protein: CASSLIAEDSNQPQHF.

The chain has TRBV11-2 and TRBJ2-1; 14 nucleotides line up with TRBD2. V shed 4 bases and J 8 bases; nucleotides not matched to a gene: 4. This CDR3 is 15 amino acids long. Germline CDR1 is SGHAT and CDR2 is FQNNGV. CDR3 coding DNA: TGTGCCAGCAGCTACGGACTAGCGGGGGGTGATGAGCAGTTCTTC. Its translation is CASSYGLAGGDEQFF.

The chain combines TRBV6-6 with TRBJ1-1; 8 bases match TRBD1. Trimming cost V 4 bases and J 5 bases; bases outside gene matches: 9. The germline gives CDR1 MNHNY, CDR2 SVGAGI (reference sequence). The CDR3 contains 15 residues. In nucleotides, the CDR3 is TGTGCCAGCAGTTCTACCAGGGGGCAGGGGACTGAAGCTTTCTTT. Amino acids: CASSSTRGQGTEAFF.

This clone has just one count. The CDR3 sequence: CASSELRGGRGSEPQHF. The CDR3 nucleotides are TGTGCCAGCAGTGAACTCAGAGGTGGCAGGGGAAGTGAGCCCCAGCATTTT. This chain joins TRBV6-1 and TRBJ1-5; perhaps TRBD1 as D (6 bases). V was trimmed by 2 bases and J by 8 bases, leaving 22 bases between them. Germline CDR1 MNHNS, CDR2 SASEGT. This CDR3 contains 17 residues.

CDR3 nucleotides: TGTGCCAGCACCGAAACAGGGGAAGAGACCCAGTACTTC. It is translated as CASTETGEETQYF. This sequence joins TRBV5-6 and TRBJ2-5; 7 bases match TRBD1. Germline trimming cut 6 bases from V and 3 bases from J; bases unmatched to any gene: 5. This CDR3 region has 13 residues. Germline V lookup: CDR1 SGHDT, CDR2 YYEEEE.

This chain joins TRBV6-2 or TRBV6-3 and TRBJ1-1; 7 bases agree with TRBD1. CDR3 length: 13 amino acids. V lost 5 bases and J lost 11; bases outside the gene matches: 11. Germline V gene data show CDR1 as MNHEY and CDR2 as SVGEGT. CDR3 in amino acids: CASSDYRGVVAFF. CDR3 bases: TGTGCCAGCAGTGACTACAGGGGTGTAGTCGCTTTCTTT.

The chain carries TRBV30 and TRBJ1-2, with D possibly matching TRBD1 (5 bases). The CDR3 has 11 amino acids. Germline CDR1 reads GTSNPN; CDR2 reads SVGIG (reference sequence). The V end lost 7 bases, the J end lost 0 bases, and 6 bases lay between the germline ends. In nucleotides, the CDR3 is TGTGCCTCGACAGCTAACTATGGCTACACCTTC. Translated, it gives CASTANYGYTF.

The chain couples TRBV5-4 to TRBJ1-6; D is unresolved. Germline V lookup: CDR1 SGHNT, CDR2 YYREEE (reference sequence). Trimming cost V 2 bases and J 3 bases, with 6 bases left between them. This CDR3 is 14 amino acids long. The CDR3 bases are TGTGCCAGCAGCTTAAATAACTATAATTCACCCCTCCACTTT. Protein: CASSLNNYNSPLHF.

The chain has TRBV28 and TRBJ1-2; 9 bases agree with TRBD1. CDR1 MDHEN and CDR2 SYDVKM come from the germline V gene. The CDR3 is made up of 15 amino acids. J was trimmed by 6 bases and V by 10 bases; bases with no gene match: 15. The CDR3 coding sequence is TGTGCCACCACCTCACAGGGGGCACGGGTCGATGGCTACACCTTC. The encoded protein is CATTSQGARVDGYTF.

The J gene is TRBJ1-1, the V gene TRBV7-9; D is possibly TRBD1 (6 bases). The CDR3 spans 15 residues. Germline V gives CDR1 SEHNR, CDR2 FQNEAQ (reference sequence). The V gene lost 3 bases and the J gene lost 2 bases, with 13 bases spanning the gap. The CDR3 protein is CASSFIRDTNTEAFF. CDR3 nucleotides: TGTGCCAGCAGCTTTATCCGGGACACAAACACTGAAGCTTTCTTT.

The table lists this clone with a few counts. The rearrangement uses TRBV14 and TRBJ1-3; no clear D gene. The V end lost 3 bases, the J end lost 4 bases, and 10 bases lay between the germline ends. The germline gives CDR1 SGHDN, CDR2 FVKESK. This CDR3 comprises 14 residues. CDR3 nucleotide sequence: TGTGCCAGCAGCCACGGACTCAGGGGAAACACCATATATTTT. It is translated as CASSHGLRGNTIYF. The full variable domain, rest sourced from reference TRBV14 and TRBJ1-3, is EAGVTQFPSHSVIEKGQTVTLRCDPISGHDNLYWYRRVMGKEIKFLLHFVKESKQDESGMPNNRFLAERTGGTYSTLKVQPAELEDSGVYFCASSHGLRGNTIYFGEGSWLTVV.

The chain has TRBV6-5 and TRBJ1-5, with TRBD1 matching 9 bases. Germline CDR1 is MNHEY and CDR2 is SVGAGI. The J segment lost 4 bases and the V segment lost 4 bases, leaving 2 bases of the junction unmatched. This CDR3 has 14 amino acids. CDR3 coding DNA: TGTGCCAGCAGTTGGGACAGGGCAAATCAGCCCCAGCATTTT. It specifies CASSWDRANQPQHF.

The gene calls are TRBV29-1 and TRBJ2-7; D perhaps matches TRBD1 (6 bases). The CDR3 spans 13 residues. Germline V CDR1 and CDR2: SQVTM, ANQGSEA. The germline V and J ends were trimmed by 5 bases and 6 bases, with 17 bases remaining between them. CDR3 residues: CSVPDMTGVEQYF. The CDR3 bases are TGCAGCGTTCCCGACATGACAGGAGTCGAGCAGTACTTC.

The chain uses TRBV5-1 and TRBJ1-6; TRBD1 matches at 9 bases. The germline V gene has CDR1 SGHRS and CDR2 YFSETQ. The CDR3 runs 16 residues. V was pared by 0 bases and J by 9 bases, with 7 bases of the junction left unmatched. In nucleotides, the CDR3 is TGCGCCAGCAGCTTGGACCCGGGACAGGGAACTTCACCCCTCCACTTT. Translation gives CASSLDPGQGTSPLHF.

The rearrangement joins TRBV3-1 (or the pseudogene TRBV3-2) to TRBJ1-1; D unclear. The CDR3 extends over 13 amino acids. Deletions cut 3 bases from V and 5 bases from J, with 10 bases between. Germline V CDR1 and CDR2: LGHDT, YNNKEL (reference sequence). In DNA, the CDR3 is TGTGCCAGCAGCCAGACAACGGGGACTGAAGCTTTCTTT. Protein sequence: CASSQTTGTEAFF.

The rearrangement links TRBV2 to TRBJ2-1; D possibly corresponds to TRBD1 (6 bases). The V end lost 8 bases, the J end lost 9 bases, and 20 bases lay between the germline ends. Germline V lookup: CDR1 SNHLY, CDR2 FYNNEI. The CDR3 has 14 residues. Here the CDR3 DNA reads TGTGCCAGCTCCTCAGGGGTGGAAGGGAGTGAGCAGTTCTTC. As protein: CASSSGVEGSEQFF.